The rows below give T cell receptor beta chains drawn from one sample of a study of T-cell reconstitution after alpha-beta-depleted transplantation in children. TCRdb re-called the PCR reads through MiXCR, storing one row per CDR3 protein. Here the sample spans approximately 350,000 distinct CDR3 sequences, about 9.3% being singletons. Sequenced here: PBMCs from the stem cell graft donor, sampled from the stem cell graft. The source is a human donor who donated a stem cell graft to a child with acute lymphoblastic leukemia. CDR3s leave out the opening cysteine and the closing phenylalanine or tryptophan. D genes are given only for firm matches.

j_call	v_call	d_call	cdr3_aa
TRBJ1-4	TRBV5-1	NA	ASSPGRGPRQGEKLF
TRBJ1-2	TRBV29-1	NA	SVLTGFDYGYT
TRBJ2-7	TRBV20-1	NA	SARGLEINEQY
TRBJ2-5	TRBV2	TRBD2	ASSASSGRGKTQY
TRBJ1-1	TRBV6-6	NA	ASSYSAGGVTF
TRBJ2-5	TRBV6-1	TRBD2	ASRPGGTETQY
TRBJ2-1	TRBV12-3/TRBV12-4	NA	ASSYESGYEQF
TRBJ2-3	TRBV7-8	NA	ASSFDRFQGDTQY
TRBJ1-4	TRBV7-2	NA	ASSFQPGGGEKLF
TRBJ2-5	TRBV7-7	NA	ASSKDGGAQETQY
TRBJ2-3	TRBV3-1	NA	ASSQSLITTDTQY
TRBJ2-5	TRBV6-2/TRBV6-3	NA	ASSYSQAQETQC
TRBJ1-1	TRBV7-2	TRBD1	ASSTHRGGSFTEAF
TRBJ2-3	TRBV10-3	TRBD2	AISSGTTSTDTQY
TRBJ2-7	TRBV29-1	TRBD1	SVADRGYEQY
TRBJ2-7	TRBV27	TRBD2	ASSLSAGGRTYEQY
TRBJ1-5	TRBV5-5	NA	ASSVTGSDSNQPQH
TRBJ1-2	TRBV20-1	NA	SAKARKNGYT
TRBJ2-7	TRBV29-1	TRBD1	SVELNDGQGLREQY
TRBJ2-6	TRBV11-2	TRBD2	ASSLLGAAGGGTGANVLT
TRBJ1-6	TRBV7-2	NA	ASSHSASPLH
TRBJ2-1	TRBV3-1	NA	ASSQAGRGLYGYNEQF
TRBJ2-3	TRBV15	TRBD1	ATSRNRQGSFTDTQY
TRBJ2-1	TRBV3-1	NA	ASSPQRSINEQF
TRBJ1-2	TRBV25-1	TRBD1	ASSESTGGPLLGYT
TRBJ1-2	TRBV27	NA	ASSLDPQWGYGYT
TRBJ2-5	TRBV15	TRBD1	ATAGGAG
TRBJ2-3	TRBV10-3	TRBD2	AIAAGGPDTQY
TRBJ2-3	TRBV11-1	TRBD1	ASSPPQMTGTGGRTDTQY
TRBJ2-5	TRBV12-3/TRBV12-4	NA	ASSLRGETQY
TRBJ2-1	TRBV28	TRBD2	ASSFLTSGEQF
TRBJ2-3	TRBV4-1	TRBD2	ASSQESSGSTDTQY
TRBJ2-3	TRBV6-2/TRBV6-3	NA	ASSSGYTQY
TRBJ2-5	TRBV28	TRBD1	ASSTFGQGRGETQY
TRBJ1-4	TRBV12-3/TRBV12-4	NA	ASSPGTQWEKLF
TRBJ1-5	TRBV7-8	NA	ASSLDGTASNQPQH
TRBJ2-3	TRBV29-1	TRBD2	SALSGTSPRPDTQY
TRBJ2-7	TRBV5-8	NA	ASSHTGLKQY
TRBJ2-5	TRBV4-1	NA	ASSRLMEYGETQY
TRBJ1-2	TRBV7-7	NA	ASSLAKAGDT
TRBJ2-5	TRBV15	TRBD1	ATSASTGGETQY
TRBJ2-3	TRBV18	TRBD1	ASSLHRGQYTDTQY
TRBJ2-3	TRBV7-3	NA	ASSLTPSASTDTQY
TRBJ2-7	TRBV4-3	TRBD2	ASSQDLNLAGFYEQY
TRBJ2-4	TRBV29-1	NA	SVDEGPVNIQY
TRBJ2-1	TRBV7-9	NA	ASSPLGDHQI
TRBJ1-3	TRBV7-2	NA	ASSFRGQTGNTIY
TRBJ2-3	TRBV7-2	TRBD2	ASSAPTSGFADTQY
TRBJ1-5	TRBV6-1	TRBD1	ASSRTGLSNQPQH
TRBJ2-7	TRBV30	NA	AWRDFYEQY
TRBJ2-7	TRBV4-3	TRBD2	ASSQDRSSRAGGPLYEQY
TRBJ2-5	TRBV7-8	NA	ASSLLVALRERETQY